The clone carrying this T cell receptor (beta chain) was counted between two and nine times. What it binds is not known. Whole blood was used without fractionation, so all unsorted peripheral T cells were included. This sample stems from a study of HIV-infected patients and healthy controls. Around 530 ng RNA was reverse transcribed with alpha and beta constant-region primers. Using multiplexing indices, alpha and beta chain libraries were generated apart by chain-specific third strand synthesis. In TCRdb, the 5' RACE reads were re-called with MiXCR into one record per CDR3 protein. The sample yields 9,500 to 15,000 distinct CDR3 sequences, around 9.3% seen once. Germline CDR1 reads GTSNPN; CDR2 reads SVGIG (reference sequence). The CDR3 length is 14 residues. Study-wide points: Significant mean usage differences between HIV-infected patients and controls involved eight alpha and eight beta V genes.

The V and J genes are TRBV30 and TRBJ2-3; 10 bases align to TRBD2. Sequenced material: blood, taken before antiretroviral therapy. This clonotype was obtained from an adult with HIV infection. The donor label of this sample is uncertain. CDR3 nucleotide sequence: TGTGCATACAGCACTAGCGGGAAGCCAGATACGCAGTATTTT. As protein: CAYSTSGKPDTQYF.